This T cell receptor (beta chain) emerged from a study of response to subunit inactivated influenza vaccine. Via MiXCR, TCRdb re-called the RT-PCR reads, giving one row per CDR3 protein. The sample has 490,000 or so distinct CDR3 sequences, under 9% seen once. Germline V gives CDR1 SGHRS, CDR2 YFSETQ. This CDR3 is built from 16 residues. V shed 3 bases, J shed 4 bases, and the junction held 8 bases outside the gene matches. The TCR sequence derives from a man aged 50 to 75 who received an inactivated influenza vaccine. The input for sequencing was PBMCs from blood, taken less than 30 months after vaccination. This chain uses TRBV5-1 with TRBJ2-1; 9 nucleotides align to TRBD1. CDR3 sequence reads: CASSSFRDRVYNEQFF. CDR3 DNA: TGCGCCAGCAGCTCGTTCCGGGACAGGGTTTACAATGAGCAGTTCTTC. Full variable domain (outside the CDR3, taken from reference TRBV5-1 and TRBJ2-1): KAGVTQTPRYLIKTRGQQVTLSCSPISGHRSVSWYQQTPGQGLQFLFEYFSETQRNKGNFPGRFSGRQFSNSRSEMNVSTLELGDSALYLCASSSFRDRVYNEQFFGPGTRLTVL.